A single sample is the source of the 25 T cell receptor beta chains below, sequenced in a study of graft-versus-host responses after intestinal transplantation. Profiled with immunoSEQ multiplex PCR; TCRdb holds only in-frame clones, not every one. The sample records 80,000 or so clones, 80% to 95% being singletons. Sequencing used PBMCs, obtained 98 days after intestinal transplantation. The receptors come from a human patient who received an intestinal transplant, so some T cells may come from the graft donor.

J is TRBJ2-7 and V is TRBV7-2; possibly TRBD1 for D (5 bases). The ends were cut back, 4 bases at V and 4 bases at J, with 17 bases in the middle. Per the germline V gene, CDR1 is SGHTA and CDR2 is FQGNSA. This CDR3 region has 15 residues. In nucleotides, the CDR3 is TGTGCCAGCAGCTCAGGGCCCGGGCCGGCTTACGAGCAGTACTTC. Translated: CASSSGPGPAYEQYF.

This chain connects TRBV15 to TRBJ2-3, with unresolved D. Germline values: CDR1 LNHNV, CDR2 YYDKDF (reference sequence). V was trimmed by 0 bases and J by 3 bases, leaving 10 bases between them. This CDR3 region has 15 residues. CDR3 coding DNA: TGTGCCACCAGCAGAGATAAGCGCCTTACAGATACGCAGTATTTT. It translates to CATSRDKRLTDTQYF.

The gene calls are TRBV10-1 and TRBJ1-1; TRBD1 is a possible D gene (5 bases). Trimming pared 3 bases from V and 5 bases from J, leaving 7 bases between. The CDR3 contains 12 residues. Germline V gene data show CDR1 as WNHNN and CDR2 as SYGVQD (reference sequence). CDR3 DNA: TGCGCCAGCAGTGACGGGGGAACTGAAGCTTTCTTT. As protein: CASSDGGTEAFF.

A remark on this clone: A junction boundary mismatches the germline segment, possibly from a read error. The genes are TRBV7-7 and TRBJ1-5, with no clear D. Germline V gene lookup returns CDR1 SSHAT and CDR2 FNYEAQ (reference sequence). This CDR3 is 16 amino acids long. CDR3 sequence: CASSPGEGGKNQPQHF. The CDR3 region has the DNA TGTGCTAGCAGCCCCGGGGAGGGAGGAAAAAATCAGCCCCAGCATTTT.

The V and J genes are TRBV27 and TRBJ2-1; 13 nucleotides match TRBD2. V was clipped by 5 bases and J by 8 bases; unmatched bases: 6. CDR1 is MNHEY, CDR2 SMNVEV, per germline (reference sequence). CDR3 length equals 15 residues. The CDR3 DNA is TGTGCCAGCAGTCCGGGACTAGCGGGATCAGATGAGCAGTTCTTC. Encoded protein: CASSPGLAGSDEQFF.

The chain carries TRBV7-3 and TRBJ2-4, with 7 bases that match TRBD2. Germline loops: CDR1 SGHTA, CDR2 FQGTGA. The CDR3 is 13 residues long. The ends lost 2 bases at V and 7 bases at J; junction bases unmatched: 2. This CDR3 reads CASSLGGGNIQYF. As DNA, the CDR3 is TGTGCCAGCAGCTTAGGGGGAGGGAACATTCAGTACTTC. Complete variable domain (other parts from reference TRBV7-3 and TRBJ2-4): GAGVSQTPSNKVTEKGKYVELRCDPISGHTALYWYRQSLGQGPEFLIYFQGTGAADDSGLPNDRFFAVRPEGSVSTLKIQRTERGDSAVYLCASSLGGGNIQYFGAGTRLSVL.

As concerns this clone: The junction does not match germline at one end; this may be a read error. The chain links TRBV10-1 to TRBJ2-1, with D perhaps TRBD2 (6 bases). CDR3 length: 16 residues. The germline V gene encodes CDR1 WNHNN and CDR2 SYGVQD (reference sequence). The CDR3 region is CASSATSFVSHNEQFF. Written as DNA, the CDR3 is TGCGCCAGCAGTGCGACTAGTTTTGTCTCCCACAATGAGCAGTTCTTC.

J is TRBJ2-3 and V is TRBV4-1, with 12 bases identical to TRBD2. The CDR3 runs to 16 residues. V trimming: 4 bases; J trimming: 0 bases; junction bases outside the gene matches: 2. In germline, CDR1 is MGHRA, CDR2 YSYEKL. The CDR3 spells CASSLGTSGSTDTQYF. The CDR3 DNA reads TGCGCCAGCAGCCTCGGGACTAGCGGGAGCACAGATACGCAGTATTTT.

The CDR3 DNA follows: TGTGCCTGGACCGGGACTAGCGGGAGAATTGAGCCCTACGAGCAGTACTTC. Its translation: CAWTGTSGRIEPYEQYF. This rearrangement joins TRBV30 to TRBJ2-7; TRBD2 matches 14 bases. Trimming removed 4 bases from V and 2 bases from J; junction bases left unmatched: 10. The length of the CDR3 is 17 residues. In germline, CDR1 is GTSNPN, CDR2 SVGIG (reference sequence).

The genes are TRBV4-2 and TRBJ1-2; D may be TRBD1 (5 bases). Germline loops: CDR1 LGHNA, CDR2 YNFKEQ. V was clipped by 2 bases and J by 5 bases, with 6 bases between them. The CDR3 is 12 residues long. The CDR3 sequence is CASSQQGYGYTF. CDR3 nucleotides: TGTGCCAGCAGCCAACAGGGTTATGGCTACACCTTC.

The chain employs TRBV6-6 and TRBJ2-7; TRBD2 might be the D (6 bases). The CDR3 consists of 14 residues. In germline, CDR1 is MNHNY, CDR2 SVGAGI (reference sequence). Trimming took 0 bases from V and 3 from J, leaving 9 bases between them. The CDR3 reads CASSYSPEGYEQYF. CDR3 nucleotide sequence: TGTGCCAGCAGTTACTCCCCGGAGGGCTACGAGCAGTACTTC.

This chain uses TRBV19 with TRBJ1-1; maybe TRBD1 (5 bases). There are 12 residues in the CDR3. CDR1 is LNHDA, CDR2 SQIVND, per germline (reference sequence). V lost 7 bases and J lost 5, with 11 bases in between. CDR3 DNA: TGTGCCAGTACCCTAGGGGAGACTGAAGCTTTCTTT. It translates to CASTLGETEAFF.

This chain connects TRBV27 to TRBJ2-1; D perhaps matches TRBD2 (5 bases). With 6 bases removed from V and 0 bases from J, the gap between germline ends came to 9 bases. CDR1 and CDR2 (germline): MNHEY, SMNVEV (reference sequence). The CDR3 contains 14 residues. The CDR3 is CASSGIRSYNEQFF. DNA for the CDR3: TGTGCCAGCAGCGGGATCCGCTCCTACAATGAGCAGTTCTTC.

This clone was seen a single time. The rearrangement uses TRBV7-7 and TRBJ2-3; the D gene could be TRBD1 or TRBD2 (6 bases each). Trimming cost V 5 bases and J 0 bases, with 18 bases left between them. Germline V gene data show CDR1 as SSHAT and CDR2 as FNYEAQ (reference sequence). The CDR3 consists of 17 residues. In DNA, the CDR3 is TGTGCCAGCAGCCCGGGGGCTCCCCAGCTTAGCACAGATACGCAGTATTTT. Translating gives CASSPGAPQLSTDTQYF.

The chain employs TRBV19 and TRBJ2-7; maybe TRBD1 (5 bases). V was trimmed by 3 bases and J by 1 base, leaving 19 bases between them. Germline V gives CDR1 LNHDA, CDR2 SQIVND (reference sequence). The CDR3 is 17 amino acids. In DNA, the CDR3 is TGTGCCAGTAGTATCGCCCTCCCGACAGCTCGATCCTACGAGCAGTACTTC. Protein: CASSIALPTARSYEQYF.

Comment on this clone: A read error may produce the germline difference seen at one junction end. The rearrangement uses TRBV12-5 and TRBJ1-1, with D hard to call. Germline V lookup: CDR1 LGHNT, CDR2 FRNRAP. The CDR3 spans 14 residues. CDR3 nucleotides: TGTGCTAGTGGTGTGGTCCTGAGGTGCACTGAAGCTTTCTTT. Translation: CASGVVLRCTEAFF.

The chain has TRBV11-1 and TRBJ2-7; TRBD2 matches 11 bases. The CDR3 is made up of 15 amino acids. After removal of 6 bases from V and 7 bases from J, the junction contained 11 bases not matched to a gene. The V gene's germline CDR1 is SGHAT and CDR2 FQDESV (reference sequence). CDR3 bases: TGTGCCAGCAGTTCGACTAGCGGGGCCCCCTGGGAGCAGTACTTC. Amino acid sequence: CASSSTSGAPWEQYF.

In DNA, the CDR3 is TGCGCCAGCAGCCCCGGGGCGGTTTCCTACGAGCAGTACTTC. Protein: CASSPGAVSYEQYF. The genes are TRBV10-2 and TRBJ2-7; D possibly matches TRBD1 or TRBD2 (5 bases each). CDR1 WSHSY and CDR2 SAAADI come from the germline V gene. The CDR3 has 14 amino acids. Trimming cost V 6 bases and J 1 base, with 13 bases left between them.

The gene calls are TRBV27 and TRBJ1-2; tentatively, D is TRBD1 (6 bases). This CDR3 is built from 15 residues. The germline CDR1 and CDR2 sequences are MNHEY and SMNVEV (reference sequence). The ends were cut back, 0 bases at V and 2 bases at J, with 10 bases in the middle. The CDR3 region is CASSLSWGANYGYTF. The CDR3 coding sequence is TGTGCCAGCAGTTTATCCTGGGGGGCCAACTATGGCTACACCTTC.

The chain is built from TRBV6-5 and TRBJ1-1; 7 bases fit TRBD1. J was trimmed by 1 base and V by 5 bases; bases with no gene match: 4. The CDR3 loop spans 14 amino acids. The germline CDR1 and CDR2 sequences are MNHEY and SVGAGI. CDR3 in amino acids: CASSPRTGNTEAFF. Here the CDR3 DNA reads TGTGCCAGCAGTCCCCGGACAGGGAACACTGAAGCTTTCTTT.

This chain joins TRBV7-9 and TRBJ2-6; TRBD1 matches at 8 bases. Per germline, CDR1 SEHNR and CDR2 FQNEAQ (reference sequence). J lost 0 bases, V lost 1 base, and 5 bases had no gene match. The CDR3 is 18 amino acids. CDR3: CASSLGTGLPSGANVLTF. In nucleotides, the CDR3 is TGTGCCAGCAGCTTAGGGACAGGGCTCCCCTCTGGGGCCAACGTCCTGACTTTC.

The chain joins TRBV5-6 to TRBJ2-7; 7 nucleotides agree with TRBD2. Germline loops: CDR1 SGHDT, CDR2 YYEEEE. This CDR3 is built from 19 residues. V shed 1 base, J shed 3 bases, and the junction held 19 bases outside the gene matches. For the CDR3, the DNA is TGTGCCAGCAGCTTGTTCCAGGGAGGGGACCCCCAGGCGGACTACGAGCAGTACTTC. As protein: CASSLFQGGDPQADYEQYF.

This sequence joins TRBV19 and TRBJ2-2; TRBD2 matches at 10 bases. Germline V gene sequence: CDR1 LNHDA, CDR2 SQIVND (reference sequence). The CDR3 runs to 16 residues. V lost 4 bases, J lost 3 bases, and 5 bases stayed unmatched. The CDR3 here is CASSRKLAGYTGELFF. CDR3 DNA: TGTGCCAGTAGTAGGAAACTAGCGGGGTACACCGGGGAGCTGTTTTTT.

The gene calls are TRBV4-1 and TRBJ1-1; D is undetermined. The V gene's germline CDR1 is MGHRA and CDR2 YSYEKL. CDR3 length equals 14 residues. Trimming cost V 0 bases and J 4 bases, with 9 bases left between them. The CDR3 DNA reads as TGCGCCAGCAGCCAAGACCGTTCGGGCACTGAAGCTTTCTTT. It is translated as CASSQDRSGTEAFF.

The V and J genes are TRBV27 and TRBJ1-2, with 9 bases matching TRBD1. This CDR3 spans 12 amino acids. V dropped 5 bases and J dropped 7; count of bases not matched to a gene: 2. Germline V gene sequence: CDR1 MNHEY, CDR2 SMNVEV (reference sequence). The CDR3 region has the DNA TGTGCCAGCAGTACAGGGGGCCTTGGCTACACCTTC. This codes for CASSTGGLGYTF.